The source of this TCR beta chain is a study of T-cell reconstitution after alpha-beta-depleted transplantation in children. This CDR3 has 12 residues. Germline V gives CDR1 SGHDT, CDR2 YYEEEE. The V gene lost 4 bases and the J gene lost 8 bases, with 9 bases spanning the gap. For TCRbeta, the library was prepared with unique molecular identifiers. MiXCR was run by TCRdb on the PCR reads, yielding one entry per CDR3 protein. This table holds about 310,000 distinct CDR3 sequences, more than 20% found once. This clonotype was seen a handful of times. The rearrangement links TRBV5-6 to TRBJ2-2; no reliable D call. The clonotype originates from a male patient between 5 and 17 years old who had a stem cell transplant for acute lymphoblastic leukemia, so the T cells may come from the graft donor. The sequenced sample was PBMCs, mostly from graft donor cells, obtained 180 days after TCRalphabeta/CD19-depleted stem cell transplant. In DNA form, the CDR3 reads TGTGCCAGCAGCGCGAATGTAGGGGAGCTGTTTTTT. Translation: CASSANVGELFF.